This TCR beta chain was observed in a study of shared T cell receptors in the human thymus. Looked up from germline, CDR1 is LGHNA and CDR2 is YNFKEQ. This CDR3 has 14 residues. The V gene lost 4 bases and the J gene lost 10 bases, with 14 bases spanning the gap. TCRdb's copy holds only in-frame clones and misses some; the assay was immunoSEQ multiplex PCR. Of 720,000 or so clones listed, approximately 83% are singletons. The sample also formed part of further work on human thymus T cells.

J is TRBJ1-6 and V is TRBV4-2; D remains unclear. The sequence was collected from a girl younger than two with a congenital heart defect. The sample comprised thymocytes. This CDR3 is CASSPRTANSPLHF. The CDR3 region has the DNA TGTGCCAGCAGCCCCAGGACTGCAAACTCACCCCTCCACTTT.